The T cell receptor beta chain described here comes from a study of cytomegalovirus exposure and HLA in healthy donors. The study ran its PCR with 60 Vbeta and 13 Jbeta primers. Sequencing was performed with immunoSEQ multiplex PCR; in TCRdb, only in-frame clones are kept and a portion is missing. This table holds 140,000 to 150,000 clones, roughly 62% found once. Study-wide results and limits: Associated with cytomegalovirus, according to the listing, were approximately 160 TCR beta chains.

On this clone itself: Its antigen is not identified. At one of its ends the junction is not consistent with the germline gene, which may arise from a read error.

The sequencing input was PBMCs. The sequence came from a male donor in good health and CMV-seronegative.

CDR3 region: CASRETVFHGYPF. As DNA, the CDR3 is TGTGCCAGCAGGGAGACAGTCTTCCACGGCTACCCCTTC. The J gene is TRBJ1-2, the V gene TRBV6-4, with a weak D call TRBD1 (5 bases). Germline lookup yields CDR1 MRHNA and CDR2 SNTAGT. The CDR3 is made up of 13 amino acids.